Shown below are 29 T cell receptor beta chains from a single sample sequenced in a study of blood T cells in healthy people across ages. The second PCR ran roughly 6 to 11 cycles with a sample-barcoded 5' primer and J-beta primers. TCRdb recomputed calls from the 5' RACE reads with MiXCR, one row per CDR3 protein. The data hold over a million distinct CDR3 sequences, with roughly 24% observed a single time. This same sample was also taken into another study, of T cells of mothers and their children.

The sample was blood. These receptor sequences come from a girl between 2 and 10 years old in good health.

The V and J genes are TRBV7-2 and TRBJ1-2; no clear D. The CDR3 sequence is 13 residues long. With 5 bases removed from V and 7 bases from J, the gap between germline ends came to 14 bases. The germline gives CDR1 SGHTA, CDR2 FQGNSA. CDR3 bases: TGTGCCAGCAGCACGACGGATGTTGGTGGCTACACCTTC. Amino acid sequence: CASSTTDVGGYTF.

In the case of this clonotype: A single base separates this from a much larger clone, so it may be a read error. V usage is TRBV29-1 and J usage is TRBJ2-3; 9 nucleotides match TRBD1. The CDR3 sequence is 13 residues long. After removal of 5 bases from V and 3 bases from J, the junction contained 3 bases not matched to a gene. Germline CDR1 SQVTM, CDR2 ANQGSEA. The CDR3 protein is CSVHGTGTDTQYF. CDR3 in DNA: TGCAGCGTTCATGGGACAGGGACAGATACGCAGTATTTT.

This clonotype appeared once. This chain's CDR3 is CASSFTDGSYNEQFF. The CDR3 DNA sequence: TGTGCCAGCAGCTTTACAGATGGTTCCTACAATGAGCAGTTCTTC. The V gene is TRBV5-5, the J gene TRBJ2-1; D not resolved. Germline CDR1 is SGHKS and CDR2 is YYEKEE (reference sequence). V lost 2 bases to trimming and J lost 1 base, with 10 bases between them. The CDR3 sequence is 15 residues long.

This clonotype was recorded a few times. V and J are TRBV11-2 and TRBJ1-2; 10 nucleotides line up with TRBD1. The CDR3 totals 15 residues. The V gene end was trimmed by 5 bases and the J gene end by 5 bases; junction bases not matched to a gene: 8. Germline CDR1 reads SGHAT; CDR2 reads FQNNGV. This CDR3 reads CASSPRTGGGYGYTF. CDR3 nucleotides: TGTGCCAGCAGCCCCAGGACAGGGGGTGGTTATGGCTACACCTTC.

The chain links TRBV7-9 to TRBJ1-1, with 9 bases matching TRBD1. Germline lookup yields CDR1 SEHNR and CDR2 FQNEAQ (reference sequence). The V segment lost 4 bases and the J segment 10 bases; nucleotides outside the gene matches: 10. CDR3 length: 14 amino acids. In DNA, the CDR3 is TGTGCCAGCAGCTCCCCACAGGGGGCCTTTGGAGCTTTCTTT. Its protein is CASSSPQGAFGAFF.

The V and J genes are TRBV7-8 and TRBJ2-3; no definite D call. This CDR3 comprises 17 residues. V lost 5 bases and J lost 3, with 21 bases in between. Germline loops: CDR1 SGHVS, CDR2 FQNEAQ. The CDR3: CASSPAGSFVWTDTQYF. Written as DNA, the CDR3 is TGTGCCAGCAGCCCTGCCGGCAGTTTCGTCTGGACAGATACGCAGTATTTT.

Note on this clonotype: A read error may account for a junction end that differs from germline. The J gene is TRBJ2-1, the V gene TRBV28; D unresolved. The J call may be in error: the DNA end matches TRBJ2-7 better. The CDR3 is 14 amino acids. The germline gives CDR1 MDHEN, CDR2 SYDVKM. CDR3 amino acids: CASSLVGITYEQYF. Written as DNA, the CDR3 is TGCGCCAGCAGTTTAGTCGGCATCACCTACGAGCAGTACTTC.

This clonotype has only a few counts. The chain combines TRBV3-1 with TRBJ1-2; 8 bases map to TRBD1. The germline gives CDR1 LGHDT, CDR2 YNNKEL (reference sequence). V shed 3 bases and J 1 base; nucleotides not matched to a gene: 7. CDR3 length: 16 residues. The CDR3 sequence is CASSHSGQESNYGYTF. CDR3 in DNA: TGTGCCAGCAGCCATTCGGGACAGGAAAGTAACTATGGCTACACCTTC.

This chain links TRBV4-1 with TRBJ1-2, with 8 positions matching TRBD1. The CDR3 totals 15 residues. CDR1 is MGHRA and CDR2 is YSYEKL in the germline V gene. V trimming: 4 bases; J trimming: 4 bases; junction bases outside the gene matches: 8. In nucleotides, the CDR3 is TGCGCCAGCAGCCCCGACAGGGGACTCTCCTATGGCTACACCTTC. It yields the protein CASSPDRGLSYGYTF.

J is TRBJ2-5 and V is TRBV7-9; D may be TRBD1 (5 bases). The DNA end favors TRBJ2-1, so the J call may be wrong. Germline V gives CDR1 SEHNR, CDR2 FQNEAQ (reference sequence). The CDR3 runs 15 residues. The CDR3 region is CASSPRPQGQDEQFF. The CDR3 nucleotides are TGTGCCAGCAGCCCCAGGCCCCAGGGTCAAGATGAGCAGTTCTTC.

This chain joins TRBV6-2 or TRBV6-3 and TRBJ2-7; 8 positions agree with TRBD1. V shed 2 bases, J shed 2 bases, and the junction held 5 bases outside the gene matches. Germline V CDR1 and CDR2: MNHEY, SVGEGT. This CDR3 is 15 amino acids long. CDR3 bases: TGTGCCAGCAGTTACCTGGACAGGGAACCCTACGAGCAGTACTTC. It translates to CASSYLDREPYEQYF.

The chain uses TRBV7-9 and TRBJ1-4; D is possibly TRBD1 (5 bases). Germline V gene data show CDR1 as SEHNR and CDR2 as FQNEAQ (reference sequence). There are 14 residues in the CDR3. V shed 5 bases and J shed 5 bases, with 12 bases lying between them. This CDR3 reads CASSDRDENEKLFF. DNA for the CDR3: TGTGCCAGCAGCGACCGGGACGAGAATGAAAAACTGTTTTTT.

This clonotype occurred a few times. In DNA, the CDR3 is TGTGCCAGCAGCTTACGATGGGCTAGCGGGACCGTTTTCCTAGTGGACTATAAGTACGAGCAGTACTTC. Protein product: CASSLRWASGTVFLVDYKYEQYF. The V and J genes are TRBV11-2 and TRBJ2-7, with 9 bases that match TRBD2. Germline CDR1 SGHAT, CDR2 FQNNGV. The CDR3 sequence is 23 residues long. Germline trimming cut 2 bases from V and 4 bases from J; bases unmatched to any gene: 30.

The chain links TRBV28 to TRBJ2-2; D is perhaps TRBD1 (5 bases). The CDR3 is made up of 15 amino acids. V was trimmed by 7 bases and J by 7 bases, leaving 19 bases between them. The germline gives CDR1 MDHEN, CDR2 SYDVKM. This CDR3 reads CASIIMGQGGGELFF. CDR3 bases: TGTGCCAGCATTATCATGGGCCAGGGTGGCGGGGAGCTGTTTTTT.

This clonotype turned up a few times. This rearrangement joins TRBV25-1 to TRBJ1-1; D is ambiguous. CDR1 is MGHDK, CDR2 SYGVNS, per germline. Trimming took 0 bases from V and 3 from J, leaving 11 bases between them. There are 15 residues in the CDR3. CDR3 loop: CASSEYKGVDTEAFF. In DNA, the CDR3 is TGTGCCAGCAGTGAATATAAAGGTGTGGACACTGAAGCTTTCTTT.

There are many counts of this clonotype. The J gene is TRBJ2-5, the V gene TRBV9; 8 bases align to TRBD2. In germline, CDR1 is SGDLS, CDR2 YYNGEE. The CDR3 length is 16 residues. V lost 4 bases and J lost 2; bases outside the gene matches: 10. The CDR3 region is CASSPVGAGDQETQYF. The CDR3 nucleotides are TGTGCCAGCAGCCCCGTGGGAGCGGGGGATCAAGAGACCCAGTACTTC. Complete variable domain (other parts from reference TRBV9 and TRBJ2-5): DSGVTQTPKHLITATGQRVTLRCSPRSGDLSVYWYQQSLDQGLQFLIQYYNGEERAKGNILERFSAQQFPDLHSELNLSSLELGDSALYFCASSPVGAGDQETQYFGPGTRLLVL.

This clonotype was seen a few times. The V gene is TRBV4-1, the J gene TRBJ2-3, with D tentatively TRBD1 (6 bases). Germline values: CDR1 MGHRA, CDR2 YSYEKL. V lost 4 bases and J lost 3, with 14 bases in between. This CDR3 region has 15 residues. This chain's CDR3 is CASSLRVQGTDTQYF. The CDR3 DNA sequence: TGCGCCAGCAGCCTAAGGGTACAGGGAACAGATACGCAGTATTTT.

This clonotype came up once. The chain uses TRBV11-2 and TRBJ2-4; 10 bases are a match to TRBD2. The CDR3 contains 15 residues. After removal of 6 bases from V and 6 bases from J, the junction contained 8 bases not matched to a gene. Per the germline V gene, CDR1 is SGHAT and CDR2 is FQNNGV. CDR3 nucleotide sequence: TGTGCCAGCAGACGCCTAGCGGGAGCCTCAAACATTCAGTACTTC. Translated: CASRRLAGASNIQYF.

CDR3 nucleotides: TGTGCCAGCAGCATGGCTTACGAGCAGTACTTC. Protein: CASSMAYEQYF. J is TRBJ2-5 and V is TRBV21-1. The DNA end is more similar to TRBJ2-7, so the J call may be wrong. TRBV21-1 is an annotated pseudogene. The CDR3 loop spans 11 amino acids.

The chain employs TRBV19 and TRBJ1-3, with D possibly TRBD1 on 5 matching bases. V gave up 8 bases and J gave up 0 bases, with 11 bases separating them. CDR1 is LNHDA, CDR2 SQIVND, per germline (reference sequence). There are 14 residues in the CDR3. Here the CDR3 DNA reads TGTGCCAGTGGTTCGGACAACTCTGGAAACACCATATATTTT. This translates into CASGSDNSGNTIYF.

This chain connects TRBV5-1 to TRBJ2-1; 12 bases align to TRBD2. The germline V gene has CDR1 SGHRS and CDR2 YFSETQ. Unmatched junction bases numbered 3, after V lost 0 bases and J lost 8 bases. CDR3 length equals 15 residues. CDR3 in DNA: TGCGCCAGCAGCTTGGCGAGACTAGCGGGAGATGAGCAGTTCTTC. This codes for CASSLARLAGDEQFF.

Worth noting for this clonotype: This likely comes from a read error, as the CDR3 has no conserved phenylalanine or tryptophan at its end. The genes are TRBV5-1 and TRBJ2-1, with D perhaps matching TRBD2 (6 bases). The CDR3 loop spans 14 amino acids. Trimming took off 1 base at V and 8 bases at J, with 13 bases between the two ends. From germline, CDR1 is SGHRS and CDR2 YFSETQ. CDR3 coding DNA: TGCGCCAGCAGCTTGTCTACCGGGGGTTATGAGCAGTTCCTC. Residues: CASSLSTGGYEQFL.

CDR3 DNA sequence: TGTGCCAGCAGTGAAGGGCCTCGAGTCGGCATTCAGTACTTC. Its protein product is CASSEGPRVGIQYF. This chain joins TRBV6-1 and TRBJ2-4; unclear D gene. Germline CDR1 reads MNHNS; CDR2 reads SASEGT. This CDR3 has 14 amino acids. Deletions cut 1 base from V and 9 bases from J, with 13 bases between.

V is TRBV12-3 or TRBV12-4 and J is TRBJ2-1, with D unresolved. The V end was cut by 7 bases, the J end by 5 bases, with 18 bases between. This CDR3 is 15 amino acids long. Here the CDR3 reads CASTPRLEINNEQFF. CDR3 nucleotides: TGTGCCAGCACCCCTCGTCTCGAAATCAACAATGAGCAGTTCTTC.

V usage is TRBV6-5 and J usage is TRBJ2-2; D gene uncertain. CDR1 is MNHEY and CDR2 is SVGAGI in the germline V gene. Between the trimmed V and J ends, which lost 6 bases and 6 bases, there was a span of 11 bases. The CDR3 is made up of 13 amino acids. The CDR3 loop is CASRLMVSGELFF. In DNA, the CDR3 is TGTGCCAGCAGACTAATGGTTTCCGGGGAGCTGTTTTTT.

This clonotype was seen only a few times. This chain links TRBV27 with TRBJ1-4, with D maybe TRBD1 (5 bases). V lost 5 bases to trimming and J lost 8 bases, with 12 bases between them. The CDR3 extends over 13 amino acids. Per the germline V gene, CDR1 is MNHEY and CDR2 is SMNVEV (reference sequence). The DNA of the CDR3 is TGTGCCAGCAGTAGCAGGGAGGACGAAAAACTGTTTTTT. This codes for CASSSREDEKLFF.

This clonotype was detected only a few times. V is TRBV20-1 and J is TRBJ1-2; D gene ambiguous. V shed 5 bases and J shed 4 bases, with 14 bases lying between them. Germline assignment: CDR1 DFQATT and CDR2 SNEGSKA (reference sequence). This CDR3 is built from 13 residues. CDR3 DNA sequence: TGCAGTGCTCCCCTTCCTGTCTCCTATGGCTACACCTTC. Translation gives CSAPLPVSYGYTF.

CDR3 nucleotide sequence: TGTGCCACCAGCAGCCCTCCCGGGACAGCCATCTCTGGAAACACCATATATTTT. Its translation is CATSSPPGTAISGNTIYF. The gene calls are TRBV15 and TRBJ1-3; the match to TRBD1 covers 7 bases. The germline V gene encodes CDR1 LNHNV and CDR2 YYDKDF (reference sequence). V trimming: 3 bases; J trimming: 0 bases; junction bases outside the gene matches: 11. CDR3 length: 18 residues.

This clonotype was seen a few times. The rearrangement joins TRBV29-1 to TRBJ2-1; 8 bases fit TRBD2. The CDR3 sequence is 11 residues long. J gave up 8 bases and V 7 bases, and 4 bases lay outside the gene matches. Germline values: CDR1 SQVTM, CDR2 ANQGSEA. The CDR3: CSARTSHEQFF. CDR3 in DNA: TGCAGCGCCCGGACTAGCCATGAGCAGTTCTTC.